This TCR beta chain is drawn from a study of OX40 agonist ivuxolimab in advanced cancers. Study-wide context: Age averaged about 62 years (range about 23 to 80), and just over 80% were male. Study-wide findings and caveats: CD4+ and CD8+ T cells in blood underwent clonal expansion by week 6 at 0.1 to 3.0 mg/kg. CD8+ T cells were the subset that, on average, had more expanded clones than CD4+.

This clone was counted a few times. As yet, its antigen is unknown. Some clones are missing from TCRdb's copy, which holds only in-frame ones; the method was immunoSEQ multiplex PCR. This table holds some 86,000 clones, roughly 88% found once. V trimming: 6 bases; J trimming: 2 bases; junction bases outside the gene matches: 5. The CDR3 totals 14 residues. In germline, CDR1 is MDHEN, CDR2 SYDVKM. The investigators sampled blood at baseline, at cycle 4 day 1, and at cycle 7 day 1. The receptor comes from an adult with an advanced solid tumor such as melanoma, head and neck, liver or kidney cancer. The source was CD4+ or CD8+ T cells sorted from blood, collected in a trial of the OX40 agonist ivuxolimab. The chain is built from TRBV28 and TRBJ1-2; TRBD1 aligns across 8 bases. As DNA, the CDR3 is TGTGCCAGCAGATTGAACAGGGGGAACTATGGCTACACCTTC. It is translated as CASRLNRGNYGYTF.